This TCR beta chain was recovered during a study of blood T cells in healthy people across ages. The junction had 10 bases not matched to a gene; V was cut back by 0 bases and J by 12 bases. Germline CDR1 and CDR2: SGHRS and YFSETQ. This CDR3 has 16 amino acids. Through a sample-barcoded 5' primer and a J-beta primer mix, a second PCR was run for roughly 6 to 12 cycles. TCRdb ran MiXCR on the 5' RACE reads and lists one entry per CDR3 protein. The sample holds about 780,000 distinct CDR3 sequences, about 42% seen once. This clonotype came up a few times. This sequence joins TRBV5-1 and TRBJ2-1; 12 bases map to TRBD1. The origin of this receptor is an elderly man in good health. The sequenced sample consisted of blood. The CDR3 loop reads CASSLAPGQGADGQFF. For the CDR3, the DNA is TGCGCCAGCAGCTTGGCCCCGGGACAGGGGGCAGATGGGCAGTTCTTC.